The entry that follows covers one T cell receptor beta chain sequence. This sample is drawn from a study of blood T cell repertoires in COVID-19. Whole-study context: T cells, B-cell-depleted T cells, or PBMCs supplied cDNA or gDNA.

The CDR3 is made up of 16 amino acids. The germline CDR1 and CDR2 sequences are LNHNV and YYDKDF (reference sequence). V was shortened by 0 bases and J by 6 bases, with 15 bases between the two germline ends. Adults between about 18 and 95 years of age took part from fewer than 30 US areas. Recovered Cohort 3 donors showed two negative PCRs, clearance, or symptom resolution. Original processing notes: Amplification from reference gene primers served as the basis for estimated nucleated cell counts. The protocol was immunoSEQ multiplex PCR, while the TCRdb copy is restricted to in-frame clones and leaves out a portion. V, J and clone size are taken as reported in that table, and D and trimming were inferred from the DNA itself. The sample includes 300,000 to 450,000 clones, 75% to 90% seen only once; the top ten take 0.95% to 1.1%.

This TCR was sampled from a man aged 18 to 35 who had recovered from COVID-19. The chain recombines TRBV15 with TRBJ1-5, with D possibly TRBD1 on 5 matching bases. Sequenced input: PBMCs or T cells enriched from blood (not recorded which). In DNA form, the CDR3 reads TGTGCCACCAGCAGAGATTTTGGAGGGGACGGTCAGCCCCAGCATTTT. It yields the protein CATSRDFGGDGQPQHF.